The sequence of this T cell receptor beta chain was determined in a study of early T cells in non-severe SARS-CoV-2 infection. The V gene lost 7 bases and the J gene lost 6 bases, with 17 bases spanning the gap. Germline CDR1 is SNHLY and CDR2 is FYNNEI. The CDR3 length is 14 residues. This clonotype was detected only a few times. TCRdb ran MiXCR on the 5' RACE reads and lists one entry per CDR3 protein. The table lists roughly 55,000 distinct CDR3 sequences, around 10% of them singletons. The sequenced sample was whole blood. The J gene is TRBJ2-3, the V gene TRBV2, with D perhaps matching TRBD2 (6 bases). This TCR was sampled from an adult who was a healthcare worker with PCR-confirmed SARS-CoV-2 infection or an uninfected control (not recorded which). CDR3 in amino acids: CASKMGTQVDTQYF. The CDR3 bases are TGTGCCAGCAAAATGGGGACTCAAGTGGATACGCAGTATTTT.